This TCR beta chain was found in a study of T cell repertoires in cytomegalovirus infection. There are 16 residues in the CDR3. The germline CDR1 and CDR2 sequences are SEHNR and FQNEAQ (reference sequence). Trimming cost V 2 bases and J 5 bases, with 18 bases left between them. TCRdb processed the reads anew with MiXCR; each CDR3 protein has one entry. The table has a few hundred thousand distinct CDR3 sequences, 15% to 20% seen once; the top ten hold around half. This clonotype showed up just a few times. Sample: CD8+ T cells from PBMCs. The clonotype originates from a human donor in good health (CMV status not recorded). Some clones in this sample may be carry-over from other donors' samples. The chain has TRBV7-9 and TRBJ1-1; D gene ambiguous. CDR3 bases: TGTGCCAGCAGCTTACCAACTGACATACCCAGGACTGAAGCTTTCTTT. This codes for CASSLPTDIPRTEAFF. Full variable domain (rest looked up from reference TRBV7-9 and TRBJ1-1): DTGVSQNPRHKITKRGQNVTFRCDPISEHNRLYWYRQTLGQGPEFLTYFQNEAQLEKSRLLSDRFSAERPKGSFSTLEIQRTEQGDSAMYLCASSLPTDIPRTEAFFGQGTRLTVV.